A selection of T cell receptor beta chains follows, all from one sample in a study of follicular helper T cells after annual influenza vaccination. Repertoires were generated with immunoSEQ multiplex PCR, while TCRdb's copy carries only in-frame clones and drops some. The sample carries about 11,000 clones, roughly 80% recorded once. Material: CXCR5- memory CD4+ T cells sorted from blood, obtained 6 weeks after influenza vaccination. These receptors came from an adult who received the influenza vaccine. The CDR3 runs from the conserved cysteine through the conserved F or W. Each record gives: CDR3 protein, CDR3 DNA, V gene, clone size, D gene, J gene. D genes are given only for firm matches. Size tells how often a clone was seen (once, few, many) or the class of an expanded clone, and some rows leave it out.

CDR3: CASSGQGRNSPLHF; DNA: TGTGCCAGCAGTGGACAGGGACGGAATTCACCCCTCCACTTT; V: TRBV28; size: .; D: TRBD1; J: TRBJ1-6
CDR3: CASRGQNSPLHF; DNA: TGTGCCAGCAGAGGACAGAATTCACCCCTCCACTTT; V: TRBV28; size: .; D: .; J: TRBJ1-6
CDR3: CASSRDRVISEQYF; DNA: TGTGCCAGTAGTCGGGACAGGGTGATTAGTGAGCAGTACTTC; V: TRBV19; size: .; D: TRBD1; J: TRBJ2-7
CDR3: CASSRPQGDAQPQHF; DNA: TGTGCCAGCAGCCGGCCGCAGGGGGATGCTCAGCCCCAGCATTTT; V: TRBV28; size: .; D: TRBD1; J: TRBJ1-5
CDR3: CASSVKRGGPYNEQFF; DNA: TGTGCCAGCAGCGTTAAGCGGGGGGGCCCCTACAATGAGCAGTTCTTC; V: TRBV9; size: .; D: TRBD2; J: TRBJ2-1
CDR3: CASSHKNTEAFF; DNA: TGTGCCAGTAGTCATAAGAACACTGAAGCTTTCTTT; V: TRBV19; size: .; D: .; J: TRBJ1-1
CDR3: CASSLAGGGNTGELFF; DNA: TGTGCCAGCAGCTTAGCGGGCGGGGGGAACACCGGGGAGCTGTTTTTT; V: TRBV7-2; size: .; D: TRBD2; J: TRBJ2-2
CDR3: CASSIGAFGSNQPQHF; DNA: TGTGCCAGTAGTATCGGGGCTTTTGGGAGCAATCAGCCCCAGCATTTT; V: TRBV19; size: .; D: .; J: TRBJ1-5
CDR3: CASSQGRDGTSGNTIYF; DNA: TGCGCCAGCAGCCAGGGACGGGACGGAACCTCTGGAAACACCATATATTTT; V: TRBV4-1; size: .; D: .; J: TRBJ1-3
CDR3: CASSYAHPETQYF; DNA: TGTGCCAGCAGTTACGCTCATCCTGAGACCCAGTACTTC; V: TRBV6-5; size: .; D: .; J: TRBJ2-5
CDR3: CASSLNSNQPQHF; DNA: TGTGCCAGCAGCTTAAACAGCAATCAGCCCCAGCATTTT; V: TRBV7-9; size: .; D: .; J: TRBJ1-5
CDR3: CASSSRTALNSPLHF; DNA: TGTGCCAGCAGCTCAAGGACTGCCCTTAATTCACCCCTCCACTTT; V: TRBV7-2; size: .; D: .; J: TRBJ1-6
CDR3: CAGGLRDWPQHF; DNA: TGTGCCGGCGGGCTCCGAGATTGGCCCCAGCATTTT; V: TRBV6-1; size: .; D: .; J: TRBJ1-5
CDR3: CASSLGKLSSYEQYF; DNA: TGTGCCAGCAGCCTTGGTAAGCTGAGCTCCTACGAGCAGTACTTC; V: TRBV7-2; size: .; D: .; J: TRBJ2-7
CDR3: CATSRDPWAGLSGNTIYF; DNA: TGTGCCACCAGCAGAGATCCTTGGGCAGGCCTCTCTGGAAACACCATATATTTT; V: TRBV15; size: .; D: .; J: TRBJ1-3
CDR3: CASSLVQGFAGELFF; DNA: TGCGCCAGCAGCTTGGTACAGGGGTTCGCCGGGGAGCTGTTTTTT; V: TRBV5-1; size: .; D: TRBD1; J: TRBJ2-2
CDR3: CASSPGHLSSYEQYF; DNA: TGTGCCAGCAGTCCCGGACACCTAAGCTCCTACGAGCAGTACTTC; V: TRBV28; size: few; D: .; J: TRBJ2-7
CDR3: CASSLNEQYF; DNA: TGTGCCAGCAGCTTAAACGAGCAGTACTTC; V: TRBV5-5; size: .; D: .; J: TRBJ2-7
CDR3: CSVDGPDRGDGYTF; DNA: TGCAGCGTTGACGGCCCGGACAGGGGGGATGGCTACACCTTC; V: TRBV29-1; size: once; D: TRBD1; J: TRBJ1-2
CDR3: CASSVGGVSTEAFF; DNA: TGTGCCAGCAGCGTGGGCGGGGTGAGCACTGAAGCTTTCTTT; V: TRBV9; size: once; D: .; J: TRBJ1-1
CDR3: CASSSDGGTQYF; DNA: TGCGCCAGCAGCTCCGACGGAGGTACGCAGTATTTT; V: TRBV5-1; size: .; D: .; J: TRBJ2-3
CDR3: CASKRAGVLNTEAFF; DNA: TGTGCCAGTAAGAGGGCAGGGGTTCTGAACACTGAAGCTTTCTTT; V: TRBV19; size: .; D: .; J: TRBJ1-1
CDR3: CASSLTQAGELFF; DNA: TGCGCCAGCAGCTTGACCCAGGCCGGGGAGCTGTTTTTT; V: TRBV5-1; size: once; D: .; J: TRBJ2-2
CDR3: CASTNKGYPTF; DNA: TGTGCCAGCACCAACAAAGGATACCCCACCTTC; V: TRBV5-6; size: .; D: .; J: TRBJ1-2
CDR3: CASSYQGESIYEQYF; DNA: TGTGCCAGCAGTTACCAGGGGGAAAGTATCTACGAGCAGTACTTC; V: TRBV6-5; size: .; D: TRBD1; J: TRBJ2-7
CDR3: CASRGHGNTIYF; DNA: TGTGCCAGCAGGGGGCATGGAAACACCATATATTTT; V: TRBV28; size: .; D: .; J: TRBJ1-3
CDR3: CASSLAGNTGELFF; DNA: TGTGCCAGCAGCTTAGCGGGTAACACCGGGGAGCTGTTTTTT; V: TRBV5-4; size: .; D: .; J: TRBJ2-2
CDR3: CASSLTPLGYEQYF; DNA: TGTGCCAGCAGCTTAACCCCTTTGGGGTACGAGCAGTACTTC; V: TRBV7-2; size: few; D: .; J: TRBJ2-7
CDR3: CASSLTGDLAKNIQYF; DNA: TGCGCCAGCAGCTTAACAGGGGACCTAGCCAAAAACATTCAGTACTTC; V: TRBV5-1; size: .; D: TRBD1; J: TRBJ2-4
CDR3: CASSPQDAQETQYF; DNA: TGTGCCAGCAGCCCCCAGGACGCTCAAGAGACCCAGTACTTC; V: TRBV7-9; size: .; D: .; J: TRBJ2-5
CDR3: CASSPQRDRLLF; DNA: TGTGCCAGCTCACCACAACGGGACAGGCTCCTGTTC; V: TRBV18; size: .; D: TRBD1; J: TRBJ1-2
CDR3: CASSHDSSYGYTF; DNA: TGTGCCAGCAGCCATGACAGTAGCTATGGCTACACCTTC; V: TRBV6-1; size: .; D: .; J: TRBJ1-2
CDR3: CASSYRGTGGGEQYF; DNA: TGTGCCAGCAGTTACCGCGGGACAGGGGGCGGTGAGCAGTACTTC; V: TRBV28; size: .; D: TRBD1; J: TRBJ2-7
CDR3: CASSSRQISTDTQYF; DNA: TGTGCCAGCAGCTCCCGGCAGATTAGCACAGATACGCAGTATTTT; V: TRBV6-6; size: .; D: .; J: TRBJ2-3
CDR3: CASSQDYVTYNEQFF; DNA: TGTGCCAGCAGCCAAGATTACGTCACCTACAATGAGCAGTTCTTC; V: TRBV4-2; size: few; D: .; J: TRBJ2-1
CDR3: CASSPGPREKLFF; DNA: TGTGCCAGCAGCCCCGGGCCTCGGGAGAAACTGTTTTTT; V: TRBV11-3; size: .; D: .; J: TRBJ1-4
CDR3: CASSFMGQGAAGELFF; DNA: TGCGCCAGCAGCTTTATGGGACAGGGGGCCGCCGGGGAGCTGTTTTTT; V: TRBV5-1; size: .; D: TRBD1; J: TRBJ2-2
CDR3: CSFQGTSGGRETQYF; DNA: TGCAGCTTCCAGGGGACTAGCGGGGGGAGAGAGACCCAGTACTTC; V: TRBV29-1; size: .; D: TRBD2; J: TRBJ2-5
CDR3: CAISESVGKGLAGYETQYF; DNA: TGTGCCATCAGTGAGTCGGTAGGAAAGGGACTAGCGGGGTATGAGACCCAGTACTTC; V: TRBV10-3; size: .; D: TRBD2; J: TRBJ2-5
CDR3: CATRQSYGYTF; DNA: TGTGCCACACGACAGTCCTATGGCTACACCTTC; V: TRBV6-1; size: .; D: .; J: TRBJ1-2